Listed here is a single T cell receptor beta chain. Original analysis: Quantification of nucleated cells was approximated via reference gene primer amplification. Generated by immunoSEQ multiplex PCR, the TCRdb table keeps only in-frame clones and is missing some. V and J calls and clone size are copied from that table; D and trimming were computed from the DNA. The repertoire holds some 230,000 clones, 70% to 85% seen once, with 15% in the top ten. These data come from a study of blood T cell repertoires in COVID-19. This CDR3 is 14 amino acids long. V lost 6 bases to trimming and J lost 4 bases, with 11 bases between them. Germline CDR1 and CDR2: SGHRS and YFSETQ.

The source is a man aged 35 to 55 who had recovered from COVID-19. Sequencing was carried out using PBMCs or T cells enriched from blood (not recorded which). The gene calls are TRBV5-1 and TRBJ1-6; D not certain. CDR3 region: CASTPSMYNSPLHF. CDR3 nucleotides: TGCGCCAGCACCCCGAGCATGTATAATTCACCCCTCCACTTT.